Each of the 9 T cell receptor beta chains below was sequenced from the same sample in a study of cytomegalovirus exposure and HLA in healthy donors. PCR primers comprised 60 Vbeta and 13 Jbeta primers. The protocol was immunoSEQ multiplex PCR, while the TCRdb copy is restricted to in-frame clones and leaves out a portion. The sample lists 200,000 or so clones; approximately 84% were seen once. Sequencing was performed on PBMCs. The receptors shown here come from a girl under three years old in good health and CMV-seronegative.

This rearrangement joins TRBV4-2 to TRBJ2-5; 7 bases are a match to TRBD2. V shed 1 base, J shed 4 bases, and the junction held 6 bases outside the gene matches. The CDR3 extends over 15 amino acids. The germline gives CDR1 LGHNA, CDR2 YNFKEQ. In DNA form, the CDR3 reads TGTGCCAGCAGCCAAGGGGCGGGGGATCGAGAGACCCAGTACTTC. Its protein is CASSQGAGDRETQYF.

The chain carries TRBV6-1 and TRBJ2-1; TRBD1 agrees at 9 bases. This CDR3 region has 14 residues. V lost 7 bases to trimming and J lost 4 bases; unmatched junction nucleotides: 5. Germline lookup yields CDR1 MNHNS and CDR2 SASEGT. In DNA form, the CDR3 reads TGTGCCAGCAAACAGGGGGCGCAATACAATGAGCAGTTCTTC. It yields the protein CASKQGAQYNEQFF.

For the CDR3, the DNA is TGTGCCTGGAGGGGCGGGAGGTGGAGTGCGGATAACTATGGCTACACCTTC. This encodes CAWRGGRWSADNYGYTF. The genes are TRBV30 and TRBJ1-2, with D hard to call. V dropped 3 bases and J dropped 1 base, with 21 bases sitting between them. This CDR3 has 17 residues. Germline V CDR1 and CDR2: GTSNPN, SVGIG (reference sequence).

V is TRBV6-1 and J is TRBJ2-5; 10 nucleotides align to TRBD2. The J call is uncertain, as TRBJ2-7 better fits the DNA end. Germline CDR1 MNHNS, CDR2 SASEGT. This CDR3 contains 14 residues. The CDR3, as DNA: TGTGCCAGCAGGGCTAGCGGGAGCTCCTACGAGCAGTACTTC. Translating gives CASRASGSSYEQYF.

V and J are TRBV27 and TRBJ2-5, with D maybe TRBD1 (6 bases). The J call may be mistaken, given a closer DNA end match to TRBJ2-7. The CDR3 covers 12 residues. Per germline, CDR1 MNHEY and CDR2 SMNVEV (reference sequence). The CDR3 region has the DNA TGTGCCAGTGGGGACACCGCCTACGAGCAGTACTTC. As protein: CASGDTAYEQYF.

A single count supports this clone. CDR3 nucleotides: TGTGCCAGCAGTGCGGAAACCGGGACTAGATTCGTCGAGCAGTACTTC. This codes for CASSAETGTRFVEQYF. The chain employs TRBV2 and TRBJ2-5; the match to TRBD2 covers 8 bases. The J call may be wrong; the DNA end is better matched by TRBJ2-7. CDR1 is SNHLY, CDR2 FYNNEI, per germline. CDR3 length: 16 amino acids.

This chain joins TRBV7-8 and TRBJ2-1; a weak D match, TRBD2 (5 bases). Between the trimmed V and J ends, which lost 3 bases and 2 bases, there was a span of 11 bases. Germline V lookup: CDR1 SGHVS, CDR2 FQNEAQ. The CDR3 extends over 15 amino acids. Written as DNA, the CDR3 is TGTGCCAGCAGCTTCGGCGGGCGCGCCTACAATGAGCAGTTCTTC. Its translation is CASSFGGRAYNEQFF.

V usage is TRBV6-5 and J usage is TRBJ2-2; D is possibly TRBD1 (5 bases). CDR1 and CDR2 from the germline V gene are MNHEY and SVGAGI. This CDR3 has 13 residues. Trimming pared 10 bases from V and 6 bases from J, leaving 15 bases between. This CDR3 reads CATRIEGAGELFF. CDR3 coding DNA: TGTGCCACCAGAATAGAAGGGGCCGGGGAGCTGTTTTTT.

For the CDR3, the DNA is TGCGCCAGCAGCTTGGCAGTCGACAGGGCCGGGGACACTGAAGCTTTCTTT. Translated, it gives CASSLAVDRAGDTEAFF. This sequence joins TRBV5-1 and TRBJ1-1, with 7 bases matching TRBD1. Unmatched junction bases numbered 11, after V lost 0 bases and J lost 3 bases. CDR3 length: 17 amino acids. Germline-derived CDR1 and CDR2 are SGHRS and YFSETQ.